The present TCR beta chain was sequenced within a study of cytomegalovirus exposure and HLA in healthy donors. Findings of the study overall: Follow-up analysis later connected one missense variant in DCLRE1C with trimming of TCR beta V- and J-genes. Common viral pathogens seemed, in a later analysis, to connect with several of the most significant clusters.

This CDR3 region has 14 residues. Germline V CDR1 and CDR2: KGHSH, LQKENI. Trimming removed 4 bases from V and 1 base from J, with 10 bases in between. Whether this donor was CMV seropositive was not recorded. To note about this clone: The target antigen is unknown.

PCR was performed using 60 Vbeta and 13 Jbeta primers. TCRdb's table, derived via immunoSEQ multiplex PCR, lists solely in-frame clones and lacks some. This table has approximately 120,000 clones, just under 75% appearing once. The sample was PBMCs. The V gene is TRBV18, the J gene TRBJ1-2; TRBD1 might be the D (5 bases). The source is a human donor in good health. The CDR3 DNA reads TGTGCCAGCTCACTGGACACATATAACTATGGCTACACCTTC. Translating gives CASSLDTYNYGYTF.